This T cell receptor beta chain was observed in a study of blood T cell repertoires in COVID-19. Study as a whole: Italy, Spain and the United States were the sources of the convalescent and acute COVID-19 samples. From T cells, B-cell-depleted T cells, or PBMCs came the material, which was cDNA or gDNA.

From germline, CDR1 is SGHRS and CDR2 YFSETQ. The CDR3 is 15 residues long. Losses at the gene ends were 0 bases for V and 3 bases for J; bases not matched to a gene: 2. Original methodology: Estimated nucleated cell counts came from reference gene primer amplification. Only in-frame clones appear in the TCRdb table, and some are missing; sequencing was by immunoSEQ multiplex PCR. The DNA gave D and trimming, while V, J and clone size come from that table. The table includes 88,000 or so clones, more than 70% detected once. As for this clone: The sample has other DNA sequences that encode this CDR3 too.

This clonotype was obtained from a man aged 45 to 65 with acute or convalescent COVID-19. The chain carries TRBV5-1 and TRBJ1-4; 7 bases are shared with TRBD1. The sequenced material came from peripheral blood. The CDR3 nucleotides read TGCGCCAGCAGCTTGGCGGGACAGTCTAATGAAAAACTGTTTTTT. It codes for CASSLAGQSNEKLFF.